The source of this T cell receptor beta chain is a study of cytomegalovirus exposure and HLA in healthy donors. Healthy people donating bone marrow made up the donors. Trimming stripped 0 bases from V and 3 bases from J, with 9 bases between. Germline-derived CDR1 and CDR2 are MNHEY and SVGAGI. The CDR3 sequence is 14 residues long. Primers: 60 Vbeta forward and 13 Jbeta reverse. Original methodology: In a later analysis, around 10 million of some 80 million unique beta chains occurred in at least two donors. Assay: immunoSEQ multiplex PCR; the TCRdb copy retains only in-frame clones and omits some. V and J calls and clone size are copied from that table; D and trimming were computed from the DNA. The repertoire has hundreds of thousands of clones, 85% of them found once; the top ten carry 0.24%.

The sequence derives from a girl aged 2 to 10 in good health and CMV-seronegative. What was sequenced was PBMCs. The gene calls are TRBV6-5 and TRBJ2-7; D gene unclear. The CDR3 DNA reads as TGTGCCAGCAGTTACTCCGGCGGATACTACGAGCAGTACTTC. Residues: CASSYSGGYYEQYF.